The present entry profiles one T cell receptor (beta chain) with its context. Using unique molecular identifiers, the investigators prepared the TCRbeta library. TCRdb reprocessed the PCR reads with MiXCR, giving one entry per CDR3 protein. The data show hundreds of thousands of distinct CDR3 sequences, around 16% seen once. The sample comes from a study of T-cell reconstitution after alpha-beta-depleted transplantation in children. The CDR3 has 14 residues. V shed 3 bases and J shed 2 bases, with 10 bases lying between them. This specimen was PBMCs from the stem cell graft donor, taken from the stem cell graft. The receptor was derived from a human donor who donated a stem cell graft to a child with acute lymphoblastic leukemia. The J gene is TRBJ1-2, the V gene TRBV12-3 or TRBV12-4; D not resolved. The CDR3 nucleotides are TGTGCCAGCAGTTTTGAGCTATTGAACTATGGCTACACCTTC. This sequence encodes CASSFELLNYGYTF.